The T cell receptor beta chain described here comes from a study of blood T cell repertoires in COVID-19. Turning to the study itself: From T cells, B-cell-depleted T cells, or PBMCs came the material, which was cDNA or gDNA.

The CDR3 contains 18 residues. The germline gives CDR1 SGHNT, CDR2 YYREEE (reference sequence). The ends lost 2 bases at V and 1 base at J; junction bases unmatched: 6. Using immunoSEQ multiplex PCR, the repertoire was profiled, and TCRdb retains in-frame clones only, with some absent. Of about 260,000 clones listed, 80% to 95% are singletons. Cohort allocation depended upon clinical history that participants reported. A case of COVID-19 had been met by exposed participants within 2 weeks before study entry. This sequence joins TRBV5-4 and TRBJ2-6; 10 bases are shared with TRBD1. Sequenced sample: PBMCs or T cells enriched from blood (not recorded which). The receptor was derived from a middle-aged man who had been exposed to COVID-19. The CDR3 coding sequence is TGTGCCAGCAGCTTTTGGGGGACAGGGGCATCTGGGGCCAACGTCCTGACTTTC. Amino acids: CASSFWGTGASGANVLTF.